The rows below give T cell receptor beta chains drawn from one sample of a study of cytomegalovirus exposure and HLA in healthy donors. Using immunoSEQ multiplex PCR, the repertoire was profiled, and TCRdb retains in-frame clones only, with some absent. The sample contains around 130,000 clones, 75% to 85% of which appear only once. The sequenced sample consisted of PBMCs. Receptors originate from a middle-aged man in good health and CMV-seronegative. The CDR3 runs from the conserved cysteine through the conserved F or W. D genes are given only for firm matches. The size entry is marked missing in some rows and otherwise reads once, few, many or a size class.

abundance: few; d_gene: TRBD1; j_gene: TRBJ2-7; v_gene: TRBV10-2; CDR3aa: CASSVLPRQGGQYF; CDR3nt: TGCGCCAGCAGTGTTCTCCCGAGACAGGGCGGGCAGTACTTC
abundance: NA; d_gene: TRBD2; j_gene: TRBJ2-7; v_gene: TRBV9; CDR3aa: CASSPGRVSLDEQYF; CDR3nt: TGTGCCAGCAGCCCTGGGAGGGTAAGTCTCGACGAGCAGTACTTC
abundance: NA; d_gene: NA; j_gene: TRBJ2-3; v_gene: TRBV5-1; CDR3aa: CASSLAVESTQYF; CDR3nt: TGCGCCAGCAGCTTGGCCGTGGAGTCCACGCAGTATTTT
abundance: NA; d_gene: NA; j_gene: TRBJ2-1; v_gene: TRBV5-1; CDR3aa: CASSLVPDYNEQFF; CDR3nt: TGCGCCAGCAGCTTGGTACCAGACTACAATGAGCAGTTCTTC
abundance: NA; d_gene: TRBD2; j_gene: TRBJ2-5; v_gene: TRBV2; CDR3aa: CASSEVKRGGSETQYF; CDR3nt: TGTGCCAGCAGTGAAGTGAAGCGGGGGGGTTCGGAGACCCAGTACTTC
abundance: NA; d_gene: TRBD1; j_gene: TRBJ2-7; v_gene: TRBV5-1; CDR3aa: CASSWTGLTYEQYF; CDR3nt: TGCGCCAGCAGCTGGACAGGACTGACCTACGAGCAGTACTTC
abundance: NA; d_gene: NA; j_gene: TRBJ2-3; v_gene: TRBV19; CDR3aa: CASSTGTKLFTDTQYF; CDR3nt: TGTGCCAGTAGCACCGGGACAAAGCTATTCACAGATACGCAGTATTTT
abundance: NA; d_gene: TRBD1; j_gene: TRBJ1-2; v_gene: TRBV19; CDR3aa: CASSIQWGQGGYTF; CDR3nt: TGTGCCAGTAGTATCCAATGGGGACAGGGAGGCTACACCTTC
abundance: once; d_gene: TRBD1; j_gene: TRBJ1-1; v_gene: TRBV18; CDR3aa: CASSQGTGGFYTEAFF; CDR3nt: TGTGCCAGCTCACAGGGGACAGGGGGCTTTTACACTGAAGCTTTCTTT
abundance: many; d_gene: TRBD2; j_gene: TRBJ2-3; v_gene: TRBV6-1; CDR3aa: CASSVTSGGADTQYF; CDR3nt: TGTGCCAGCAGTGTGACTAGCGGGGGGGCGGATACGCAGTATTTT
abundance: NA; d_gene: NA; j_gene: TRBJ1-2; v_gene: TRBV19; CDR3aa: CASQGYGYTF; CDR3nt: TGTGCCAGTCAGGGGTATGGCTACACCTTC
abundance: NA; d_gene: NA; j_gene: TRBJ1-5; v_gene: TRBV25-1; CDR3aa: CASSEGQGTRPQHF; CDR3nt: TGTGCCAGCAGTGAAGGGCAGGGAACACGGCCCCAGCATTTT
abundance: NA; d_gene: NA; j_gene: TRBJ1-1; v_gene: TRBV6-1; CDR3aa: CASSEARGSEAFF; CDR3nt: TGTGCCAGCAGTGAAGCGCGGGGTAGCGAAGCTTTCTTT
abundance: NA; d_gene: TRBD2; j_gene: TRBJ2-7; v_gene: TRBV7-6; CDR3aa: CASSLTSGGAVEQYF; CDR3nt: TGTGCCAGCAGCTTGACTAGCGGGGGGGCGGTCGAGCAGTACTTC
abundance: NA; d_gene: NA; j_gene: TRBJ1-2; v_gene: TRBV14; CDR3aa: CASSQQGYGYTF; CDR3nt: TGTGCCAGCAGCCAACAGGGCTATGGCTACACCTTC